These 13 T cell receptor beta chains share one sample of origin, sequenced in a study of response to subunit inactivated influenza vaccine. TCRdb fed the RT-PCR reads into MiXCR, producing one record per CDR3 protein. The sample holds under 800,000 distinct CDR3 sequences, 11% to 15% seen once. This material consisted of PBMCs from blood, taken less than 15 days before vaccination. The receptors derive from a man over 45 who received an inactivated influenza vaccine.

The chain links TRBV6-5 to TRBJ2-7, with 16 bases aligning to TRBD2. V gave up 5 bases and J gave up 5 bases; unmatched junction bases: 6. Germline CDR1 is MNHEY and CDR2 is SVGAGI. The CDR3 extends over 16 amino acids. Written as DNA, the CDR3 is TGTGCCAGCAGTCGACTCGGGACTAGCGGGGGGGACGAGCAGTACTTC. Translation gives CASSRLGTSGGDEQYF.

There are many counts of this clonotype. The chain employs TRBV6-5 and TRBJ2-2, with D possibly being TRBD1 (6 bases). The CDR3 sequence is 14 residues long. Trimming removed 2 bases at V and 6 bases at J, with 10 bases between. In germline, CDR1 is MNHEY, CDR2 SVGAGI. This chain's CDR3 is CASSYGGWSGELFF. The CDR3 coding sequence is TGTGCCAGCAGTTACGGGGGCTGGTCCGGGGAGCTGTTTTTT.

This clonotype was recorded at least ten times. The V call is TRBV18, the J call TRBJ2-1, with TRBD1 identical over 9 bases. CDR3 size: 16 residues. V dropped 5 bases and J dropped 5; count of bases not matched to a gene: 10. Per the germline V gene, CDR1 is KGHSH and CDR2 is LQKENI. In DNA, the CDR3 is TGTGCCAGCTCAAACCGGGACAGGGAGGCGGACAATGAGCAGTTCTTC. Encoded protein: CASSNRDREADNEQFF.

This chain uses TRBV29-1 with TRBJ1-5, with D possibly matching TRBD1 (5 bases). This CDR3 has 14 amino acids. Trimming left V 4 bases short and J 0 bases short, with 10 bases between. The germline V gene has CDR1 SQVTM and CDR2 ANQGSEA. The CDR3 coding sequence is TGCAGCGTTGGGGCAGGGACTAGCAATCAGCCCCAGCATTTT. Translated: CSVGAGTSNQPQHF.

This clonotype was observed a handful of times. V and J are TRBV12-3 or TRBV12-4 and TRBJ2-3; TRBD2 is a possible D gene (6 bases). The V end was cut by 6 bases, the J end by 3 bases, with 19 bases between. The CDR3 extends over 16 amino acids. The CDR3 nucleotides are TGTGCCAGCAGATCTAACGCCGGGACTCAAACAGATACGCAGTATTTT. This sequence encodes CASRSNAGTQTDTQYF.

V gene TRBV11-1 combines with J gene TRBJ2-1; TRBD2 might be the D (5 bases). The CDR3 is made up of 18 amino acids. From germline, CDR1 is SGHAT and CDR2 FQDESV (reference sequence). V was pared by 2 bases and J by 0 bases, with 17 bases between. CDR3 region: CASSLLDWAQSSYNEQFF. The CDR3 DNA reads as TGTGCCAGCAGCTTATTGGACTGGGCCCAGAGCTCCTACAATGAGCAGTTCTTC.

This clonotype was counted between two and nine times. The genes are TRBV3-1 and TRBJ2-1; 8 positions match TRBD1. From germline, CDR1 is LGHDT and CDR2 YNNKEL (reference sequence). The CDR3 length is 15 residues. V shed 1 base, J shed 6 bases, and the junction held 5 bases outside the gene matches. The DNA for the CDR3 is TGTGCCAGCAGCCAAGGGACAGGGCTGGGCAATGAGCAGTTCTTC. Amino acid sequence: CASSQGTGLGNEQFF.

This clonotype appeared many times. This chain joins TRBV5-1 and TRBJ2-3, with TRBD1 matching over 7 bases. The CDR3 sequence is 13 residues long. J gave up 5 bases and V 4 bases, and 4 bases lay outside the gene matches. Germline CDR1 SGHRS, CDR2 YFSETQ. The CDR3 nucleotides read TGCGCCAGCAGCCCCCACAGGGGAGATACGCAGTATTTT. Protein product: CASSPHRGDTQYF.

This chain uses TRBV13 with TRBJ2-7; D is unresolved. CDR1 is PRHDT, CDR2 FYEKMQ, per germline (reference sequence). Trimming left V 5 bases short and J 2 bases short, with 13 bases between. The length of the CDR3 is 14 residues. The CDR3 nucleotides are TGTGCCAGCAGCCTAACGGGCCAAGCCTACGAGCAGTACTTC. Residues: CASSLTGQAYEQYF. The entire variable domain, with the rest obtained from reference TRBV13 and TRBJ2-7, is as follows: AAGVIQSPRHLIKEKRETATLKCYPIPRHDTVYWYQQGPGQDPQFLISFYEKMQSDKGSIPDRFSAQQFSDYHSELNMSSLELGDSALYFCASSLTGQAYEQYFGPGTRLTVT.

This clonotype was counted only a few times. This rearrangement joins TRBV4-1 to TRBJ2-1, with TRBD2 identical over 9 bases. V trimming: 4 bases; J trimming: 10 bases; junction bases outside the gene matches: 5. This CDR3 is built from 13 residues. CDR1 is MGHRA and CDR2 is YSYEKL in the germline V gene. The CDR3 coding sequence is TGCGCCAGCAGCCCCCAAGGACTAGCGGAGCAGTTCTTC. Translated, it gives CASSPQGLAEQFF.

The rearrangement uses TRBV16 and TRBJ2-3, with 8 bases matching TRBD1. This CDR3 has 16 residues. Germline values: CDR1 KGHSY, CDR2 FQNENV. J gave up 0 bases and V 1 base, and 3 bases lay outside the gene matches. CDR3 nucleotide sequence: TGTGCCAGCAGCCAATTCCAGGGGGCTAGCACAGATACGCAGTATTTT. It yields the protein CASSQFQGASTDTQYF. The full variable domain, with the rest looked up from reference TRBV16 and TRBJ2-3, is GEEVAQTPKHLVRGEGQKAKLYCAPIKGHSYVFWYQQVLKNEFKFLISFQNENVFDETGMPKERFSAKCLPNSPCSLEIQATKLEDSAVYFCASSQFQGASTDTQYFGPGTRLTVL.

This clonotype has more than one count but fewer than ten. This chain joins TRBV6-2 or TRBV6-3 and TRBJ1-2, with TRBD1 matching 10 bases. Germline lookup yields CDR1 MNHEY and CDR2 SVGEGT. Trimming cost V 6 bases and J 8 bases; bases outside gene matches: 12. The CDR3 runs 15 residues. The CDR3, as DNA: TGTGCCAGCAGCCAACACCGGGACAGGGGACGAGGCTACACCTTC. Encoded protein: CASSQHRDRGRGYTF.

This clonotype has just a few counts. The chain joins TRBV20-1 to TRBJ2-1; 10 nucleotides line up with TRBD2. The V and J ends lost 4 bases and 2 bases, in that order; junction bases with no gene match: 5. Germline lookup yields CDR1 DFQATT and CDR2 SNEGSKA (reference sequence). The CDR3 spans 15 residues. The CDR3: CSAIRLAGAYNEQFF. The CDR3 DNA sequence: TGCAGTGCTATAAGGCTAGCGGGAGCCTACAATGAGCAGTTCTTC.